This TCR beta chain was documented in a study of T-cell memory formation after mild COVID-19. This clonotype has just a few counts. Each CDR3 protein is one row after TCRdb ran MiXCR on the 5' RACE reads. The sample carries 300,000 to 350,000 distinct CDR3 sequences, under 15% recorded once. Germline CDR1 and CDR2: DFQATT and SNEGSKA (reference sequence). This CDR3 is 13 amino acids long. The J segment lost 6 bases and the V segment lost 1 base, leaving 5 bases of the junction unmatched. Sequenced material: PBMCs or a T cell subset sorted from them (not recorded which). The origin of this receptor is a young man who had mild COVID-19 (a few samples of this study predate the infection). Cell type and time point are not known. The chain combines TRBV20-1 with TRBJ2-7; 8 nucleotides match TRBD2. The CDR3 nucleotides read TGCAGTGCTAGAGTAGGCCTAGCGGGCGAGCAGTACTTC. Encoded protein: CSARVGLAGEQYF.